This T cell receptor (beta chain) was profiled in a study of CD4 T cells in relation to SARS-CoV-2 and coronaviruses. Study information: TCR beta CDR3s were sequenced after roughly ten-day antigen culture of PBMCs. Patient ages ranged from roughly 20 to 80, median 38.

As concerns this clone: Antigen unknown.

Roughly 100,000 naive or memory CD4+ cells were cultured with CEF peptides for roughly 10 days. This table comes from immunoSEQ multiplex PCR, and its TCRdb copy is limited to in-frame clones, with some not included. The sample lists tens of thousands of clones; approximately 87% were seen once. CDR3 length: 13 residues. V lost 5 bases and J 6 bases, leaving 14 bases between the germline ends. The germline gives CDR1 SGHAT, CDR2 FQNNGV. Sequencing was performed on naive CD4+ T cells from PBMCs, cultured in vitro. Subset noted: naive CD4+ T cells isolated by negative enrichment. This clonotype was obtained from an adult with COVID-19. The V call is TRBV11-2, the J call TRBJ2-7; D is perhaps TRBD2 (6 bases). CDR3 DNA sequence: TGTGCCAGCAGCAGATCCGGGACTTCCGAGCAGTACTTC. Its protein product is CASSRSGTSEQYF.